The TCR beta chain under discussion was sequenced for a study of cytomegalovirus exposure and HLA in healthy donors. The V gene end was trimmed by 7 bases and the J gene end by 4 bases; junction bases not matched to a gene: 4. The CDR3 contains 13 residues. The V gene's germline CDR1 is LNHDA and CDR2 SQIVND (reference sequence). PCR primers comprised 60 Vbeta and 13 Jbeta primers. Libraries were prepared by immunoSEQ multiplex PCR; TCRdb keeps only in-frame clonotypes and omits some of them. The data show a few hundred thousand clones, roughly 80% seen once. This sequence was found in a man aged 25-40 years in good health and CMV-seronegative. The V gene is TRBV19, the J gene TRBJ1-5; 7 bases map to TRBD1. The material sequenced was PBMCs. Written as DNA, the CDR3 is TGTGCCAGTAACAGGGGTTATAATCAGCCCCAGCATTTT. Translation: CASNRGYNQPQHF.